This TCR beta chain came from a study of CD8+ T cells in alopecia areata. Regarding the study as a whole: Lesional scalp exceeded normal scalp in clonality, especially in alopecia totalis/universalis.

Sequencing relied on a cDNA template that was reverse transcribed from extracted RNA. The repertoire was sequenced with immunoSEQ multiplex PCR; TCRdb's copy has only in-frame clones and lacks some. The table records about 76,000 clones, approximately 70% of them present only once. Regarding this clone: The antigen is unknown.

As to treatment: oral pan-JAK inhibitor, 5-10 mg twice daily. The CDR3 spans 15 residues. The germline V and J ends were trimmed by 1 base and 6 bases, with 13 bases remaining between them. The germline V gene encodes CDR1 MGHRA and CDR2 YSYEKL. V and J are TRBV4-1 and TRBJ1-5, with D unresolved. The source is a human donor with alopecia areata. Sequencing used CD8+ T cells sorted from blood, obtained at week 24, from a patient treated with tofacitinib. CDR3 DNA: TGCGCCAGCAGCCAAGTCCAGACGAGCGGTCAGCCCCAGCATTTT. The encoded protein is CASSQVQTSGQPQHF.